This TCR beta chain was sequenced during a study of T cells in Graves' hyperthyroidism and ophthalmopathy. For the study at large: Peripheral blood samples were taken at initial diagnosis, prior to any treatment.

Researchers took RNA transcripts and amplified the TCR beta CDR3 regions from them. TCR CDR3 underwent first-round RT-PCR with the HTBI primer set. TCRdb called the multiplex PCR reads again in MiXCR, with one record for every CDR3 protein. The data show under 350,000 distinct CDR3 sequences, with around 15% seen just once and over 50% held by the top ten. Ophthalmopathy cases met thresholds of Clinical Activity Score at least 3, NOSPECS grade at least 4 and duration under 3 months. Thyroid ultrasound, orbital computed tomography, clinical symptoms, and serum thyroxine and TRAb underpinned diagnoses. The PBMCs had their origin in 7.5 to 10 ml of fresh peripheral blood. V lost 5 bases to trimming and J lost 0 bases, with 13 bases between them. The germline V gene encodes CDR1 MRHNA and CDR2 SNTAGT. This CDR3 has 16 residues.

Sequencing was carried out using blood. The gene calls are TRBV6-4 and TRBJ2-2; D is ambiguous. This clonotype was sampled from a woman aged 60 to 75 with Graves' ophthalmopathy. CDR3 residues: CASSYYGAPNTGELFF. The CDR3 DNA reads TGTGCCAGCAGTTACTACGGCGCGCCGAACACCGGGGAGCTGTTTTTT.